The TCR beta chain described here comes from a study of cytomegalovirus exposure and HLA in healthy donors. Study-wide results and caveats: A subsequent analysis found that TCR clusters from the first cohort also tended to co-occur in the 120 or so validation repertoires, with around 94% of cluster scores above 0. The study flagged about 150 TCR beta chains as cytomegalovirus-associated. Most TCR sequences proved rare, with some public TCRs found in many donors.

As concerns this clone: Its antigen is not known.

The CDR3 is made up of 14 amino acids. V was pared by 1 base and J by 9 bases, with 13 bases between. Per germline, CDR1 SEHNR and CDR2 FQNEAQ (reference sequence). While the first cohort had 600 to 800 subjects, the donors belonged to the separate validation cohort of 120 subjects. Method: immunoSEQ multiplex PCR; TCRdb's copy keeps in-frame clones and lacks some. Of a few hundred thousand clones in the sample, 88% were seen once. This TCR was sampled from a woman younger than 30 in good health and CMV-seronegative. The sequenced sample consisted of PBMCs. J is TRBJ2-1 and V is TRBV7-9; D gene ambiguous. Here the CDR3 reads CASSLDRLSFEQFF. The CDR3 bases are TGTGCCAGCAGCTTAGATCGACTTAGCTTTGAGCAGTTCTTC.